This T cell receptor (beta chain) was sequenced during a study of OX40 agonist ivuxolimab in advanced cancers. Notes on the study in general: On average, a greater number of expanded clones characterised CD8+ T cells relative to CD4+. The work left the antigen specificity of expanded peripheral T cells undetermined.

Prior autoimmune disease or systemic immunosuppression barred patients. V shed 2 bases, J shed 6 bases, and the junction held 9 bases outside the gene matches. The CDR3 length is 14 residues. Germline V gene sequence: CDR1 GTSNPN, CDR2 SVGIG (reference sequence). Clones were sequenced by immunoSEQ multiplex PCR, and TCRdb holds only the in-frame ones, with some missing. There are about 83,000 clones in the sample; approximately 79% occur only once, and 1.5% to 2% lies in the top ten. As to this clone: What it recognizes is unknown.

The source was CD4+ or CD8+ T cells sorted from blood, collected in a trial of the OX40 agonist ivuxolimab. The sequence was collected from an adult with an advanced solid tumor such as melanoma, head and neck, liver or kidney cancer. V gene TRBV30 combines with J gene TRBJ2-5; 7 bases are a match to TRBD1. The CDR3 loop reads CAWSQAGGRKTQYF. The DNA of the CDR3 is TGTGCCTGGAGTCAGGCAGGGGGAAGGAAGACCCAGTACTTC.